The entry below gives a single T cell receptor (beta chain) sequence along with its context. This entry is derived from a study of technical replicates of blood from a handful of donors. With 4 bases clipped from V and 5 bases from J, the junction kept 3 bases outside the gene matches. CDR3 length: 14 amino acids. The germline CDR1 and CDR2 sequences are SGHAT and FQNNGV. Sequencing used immunoSEQ multiplex PCR; TCRdb keeps in-frame clones, though not all of them. The table records approximately 51,000 clones, roughly 93% of them present only once. Material for sequencing was PBMCs. The chain has TRBV11-2 and TRBJ2-7, with 12 bases lining up with TRBD2. The sequence came from a human donor in good health. Some clones in this sample may be carry-over from other donors' samples. DNA of the CDR3: TGTGCCAGCAGCTCGCTAGCGGGGGGGCACGAGCAGTACTTC. Translation: CASSSLAGGHEQYF. The variable domain in full, completed from reference TRBV11-2 and TRBJ2-7, reads EAGVAQSPRYKIIEKRQSVAFWCNPISGHATLYWYQQILGQGPKLLIQFQNNGVVDDSQLPKDRFSAERLKGVDSTLKIQPAKLEDSAVYLCASSSLAGGHEQYFGPGTRLTVT.